This TCR beta chain appears in the sequencing data of a study of spatial heterogeneity in lung cancer. Study summary: There were consistently more beta-chain sequences detected than alpha-chain sequences. General study points: The numbers of ubiquitous and regional expanded TCRs correlated with ubiquitous and regional nonsynonymous mutations, respectively. Counts of expanded alpha and beta TCRs within tumors tracked the tumor nonsynonymous mutation count.

TCR cDNA molecules each had a unique molecular identifier. TCRdb re-called the 5' RACE reads with MiXCR, one entry per CDR3 protein. The sample has about 23,000 distinct CDR3 sequences, under 5.5% seen once. Sample time point: sample taken at primary tumor resection. TCRs were sequenced from unsorted whole RNA of tumor, nontumor lung or PBMC. CDR1 SGHVS and CDR2 FQNEAQ come from the germline V gene. The CDR3 runs to 16 residues. Trimming took 4 bases from V and 3 from J; bases not matched to a gene: 5. This clonotype was observed at least ten times. Its specificity is not known. This specimen consisted of lung tumor tissue, obtained at surgery. The V gene is TRBV7-8, the J gene TRBJ2-5, with 13 bases fitting TRBD2. The clonotype originates from a male donor with early-stage non-small cell lung cancer. CDR3 DNA sequence: TGTGCCAGCAGCTCAAGACTAGCGGGGGGTGAAGAGACCCAGTACTTC. Its translation: CASSSRLAGGEETQYF.